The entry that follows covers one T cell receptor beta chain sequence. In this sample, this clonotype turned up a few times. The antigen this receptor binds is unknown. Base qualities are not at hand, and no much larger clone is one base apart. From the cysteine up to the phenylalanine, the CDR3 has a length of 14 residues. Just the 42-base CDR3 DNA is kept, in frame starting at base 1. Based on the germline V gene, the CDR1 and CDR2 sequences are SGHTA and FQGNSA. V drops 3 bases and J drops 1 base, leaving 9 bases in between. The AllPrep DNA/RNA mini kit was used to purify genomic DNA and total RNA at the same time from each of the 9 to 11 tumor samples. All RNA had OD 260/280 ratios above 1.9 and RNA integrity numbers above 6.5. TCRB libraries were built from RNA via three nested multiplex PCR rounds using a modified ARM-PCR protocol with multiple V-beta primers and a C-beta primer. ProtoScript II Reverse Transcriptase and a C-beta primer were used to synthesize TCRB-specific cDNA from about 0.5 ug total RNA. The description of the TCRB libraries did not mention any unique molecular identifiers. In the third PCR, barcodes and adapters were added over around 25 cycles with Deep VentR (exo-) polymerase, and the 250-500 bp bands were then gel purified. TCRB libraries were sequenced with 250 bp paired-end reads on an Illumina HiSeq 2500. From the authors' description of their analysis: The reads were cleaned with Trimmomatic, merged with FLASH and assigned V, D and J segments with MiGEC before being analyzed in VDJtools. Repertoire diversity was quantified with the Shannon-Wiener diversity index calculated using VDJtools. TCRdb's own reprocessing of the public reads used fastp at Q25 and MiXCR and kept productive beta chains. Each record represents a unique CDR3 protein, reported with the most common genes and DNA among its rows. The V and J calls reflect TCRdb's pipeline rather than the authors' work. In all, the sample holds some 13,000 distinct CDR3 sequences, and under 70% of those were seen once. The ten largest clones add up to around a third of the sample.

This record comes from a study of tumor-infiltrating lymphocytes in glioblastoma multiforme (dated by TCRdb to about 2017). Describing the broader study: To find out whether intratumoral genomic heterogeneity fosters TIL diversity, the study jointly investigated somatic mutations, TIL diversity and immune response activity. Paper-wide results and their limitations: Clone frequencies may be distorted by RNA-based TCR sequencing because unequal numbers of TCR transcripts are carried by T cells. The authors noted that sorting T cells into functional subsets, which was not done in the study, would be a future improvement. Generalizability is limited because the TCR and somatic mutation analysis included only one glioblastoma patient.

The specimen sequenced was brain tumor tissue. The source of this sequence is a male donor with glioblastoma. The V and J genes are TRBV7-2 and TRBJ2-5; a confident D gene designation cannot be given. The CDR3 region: CASSFGRLQETQYF. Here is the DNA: TGTGCCAGCAGCTTTGGACGGCTCCAAGAGACCCAGTACTTC.